This TCR beta chain was documented in a study of blood T cell repertoires in COVID-19 (dated by TCRdb to 2020 to 2021). Regarding the research as a whole: Samples covering the acute and convalescent phases of COVID-19 were provided by collaborators in the United States, Italy and Spain. The material from the prospective study consisted of cDNA or gDNA derived from T cells, B-cell-depleted T cells, or PBMCs. The dataset comprised deeply sampled blood TCRbeta repertoires from subjects exposed to, actively infected with, or recovered from COVID-19. The repertoires were released in a freely available public database intended as a resource for research on the immune response to SARS-CoV-2. The samples were drawn from two sources: the first 160 participants of the ongoing ImmuneRACE study, and fewer than 1,500 subjects contributed by 6 global collaborators. The sample metadata nearly always contained a de-identified subject ID, COVID-19 status, age in years and sex. Where available, HLA class I and class II types were taken from metadata supplied by the sample provider and were not determined by assay-based typing.

Concerning this clone: Its target antigen remains unknown. No much larger clone exists at a distance of one base, and base qualities are not known.

TCRbeta CDR3 regions were amplified from genomic DNA by means of the immunoSEQ Assay, a bias-controlled multiplex PCR. As for the authors' bioinformatics: Nucleated cell counts per sample were estimated from amplification of reference gene primers within the assay. To quantify the absolute abundance of each unique TCRbeta CDR3 rearrangement, sequence reads were collapsed and filtered. Productive Simpson clonality was computed per sample as the square root of Simpson's diversity index over productive rearrangements. Sourced from immuneACCESS, this table was stored by TCRdb with only in-frame sequences that have V and J called. A share of the clones is absent; for the studies checked, an unresolved V gene accounts for under half, and the remainder has no known explanation. V, J and clone size derive from that table, while D and trimming were established from the DNA sequence. The sample contains 25,000 to 30,000 clones, about two thirds of them found a single time. Roughly 20% of the sample goes to the ten largest clones.

Whole blood was collected in K2EDTA tubes by collaborating institutions according to the institutions' own protocols. For TCRbeta analysis, collaborator samples were shipped as frozen whole blood, as isolated PBMCs, or as DNA extracted from either sample type. The CDR3 holds 15 amino acids from the cysteine to the phenylalanine. Only the CDR3 DNA is retained, 45 bases long and in frame from the first base. Based on the germline V gene, the CDR1 and CDR2 sequences are MGHRA and YSYEKL. V and J lose 3 bases and 4 bases, and a span of 10 bases separates them. Overall results and qualifications from the work: The quantity of clinical and demographic metadata differed by source and by participant and was supplied without curation.

Sample: peripheral blood. The TCR sequence derives from a boy younger than 10 with active or convalescent COVID-19. The chain is assembled from TRBV4-1 and TRBJ2-6; TRBD2 could be the D gene, as 6 bases match. CDR3 sequence: CASSHGAGGANVLTF. The DNA reads TGCGCCAGCAGCCATGGAGCGGGCGGGGCCAACGTCCTGACTTTC.